Shown below are 10 T cell receptor beta chains from a single sample sequenced in a study of human T cells and chemical hapten exposure (dated by TCRdb to about 2021). According to the study, the label for this sample's time point signals: healthy volunteer bleed at 2 weeks. Total RNA was extracted from unfractionated whole blood collected in Tempus Blood RNA tubes. The library was built by means of RACE. TCRdb shows the sequencer as NextSeq 500. TCRdb reran the public reads through fastp at Q25 and MiXCR, keeping productive beta chains. Each record represents a unique CDR3 protein, reported with the most common genes and DNA among its rows. The sample table contains roughly 49,000 distinct CDR3 sequences; only one count was recorded for 3.5% to 4.5% of them. The ten most abundant clones make up approximately 1.5% of the sample. The sequencing input was whole blood. The origin of the receptors is a female donor in good health. Some clones in this sample may be carry-over from other donors' samples.

This clonotype was counted ten times or more. The rearrangement uses TRBV7-8 and TRBJ2-7, with D maybe TRBD1 (5 bases). This CDR3 is 14 amino acids long. Trimming shortened V by 5 bases and J by 6 bases, and 17 bases separated the two germline ends. The germline gives CDR1 SGHVS, CDR2 FQNEAQ. In nucleotides, the CDR3 is TGTGCCAGCAGCCACACAAAGGGGTCAGGCGAGCAGTACTTC. It encodes CASSHTKGSGEQYF. The full variable domain, its missing parts supplied by reference TRBV7-8 and TRBJ2-7, is GAGVSQSPRYKVAKRGQDVALRCDPISGHVSLFWYQQALGQGPEFLTYFQNEAQLDKSGLPSDRFFAERPEGSVSTLKIQRTQQEDSAVYLCASSHTKGSGEQYFGPGTRLTVT.

The chain links TRBV2 to TRBJ2-3, with TRBD2 matching 13 bases. Germline V gives CDR1 SNHLY, CDR2 FYNNEI. After removal of 9 bases from V and 4 bases from J, the junction contained 13 bases not matched to a gene. This CDR3 has 17 residues. CDR3 sequence reads: CASGGSLAGGPSDTQYF. CDR3 nucleotides: TGTGCCAGTGGAGGCTCACTAGCGGGGGGGCCATCAGATACGCAGTATTTT.

This clonotype was counted many times. This chain links TRBV3-1 with TRBJ1-2; a possible D gene is TRBD1 (5 bases). The CDR3 is 16 amino acids. Germline V gene sequence: CDR1 LGHDT, CDR2 YNNKEL (reference sequence). Trimming pared 0 bases from V and 2 bases from J, leaving 13 bases between. For the CDR3, the DNA is TGTGCCAGCAGCCAAGATGTCAGACAGACGAACTATGGCTACACCTTC. This gives the protein CASSQDVRQTNYGYTF. Based on the CDR3 plus reference TRBV3-1 and TRBJ1-2, the full variable domain is DTAVSQTPKYLVTQMGNDKSIKCEQNLGHDTMYWYKQDSKKFLKIMFSYNNKELIINETVPNRFSPKSPDKAHLNLHINSLELGDSAVYFCASSQDVRQTNYGYTFGSGTRLTVV.

In its sample, this clonotype was seen many times. The CDR3 nucleotides read TGTGCCAGCAGTCTAAGCTTTACCGGTAGGGTCGTGGGCACTGAAGCTTTCTTT. Translating it yields CASSLSFTGRVVGTEAFF. This chain uses TRBV13 with TRBJ1-1; D uncertain. The CDR3 loop spans 18 amino acids. From germline, CDR1 is PRHDT and CDR2 FYEKMQ (reference sequence). Trimming shortened V by 6 bases and J by 4 bases, and 27 bases separated the two germline ends.

This clonotype has a count of ten or more. This sequence joins TRBV29-1 and TRBJ2-2, with 11 bases fitting TRBD2. The CDR3 runs to 12 residues. Germline lookup yields CDR1 SQVTM and CDR2 ANQGSEA. The CDR3 nucleotides are TGCAGTACGACTAGCGGGGCCGGGGAGCTGTTTTTT. It translates to CSTTSGAGELFF.

The rearrangement uses TRBV11-3 and TRBJ2-3; no reliable D call. The ends were cut back, 0 bases at V and 2 bases at J, with 3 bases in the middle. Germline values: CDR1 SGHNT, CDR2 YENEEA. This CDR3 comprises 13 residues. CDR3 loop: CASSLDLTDTQYF. In nucleotides, the CDR3 is TGTGCCAGCAGCTTAGATCTCACAGATACGCAGTATTTT.

A few counts support this clonotype. The chain employs TRBV5-1 and TRBJ2-7; possibly TRBD1 for D (6 bases). The V end lost 4 bases, the J end lost 6 bases, and 17 bases lay between the germline ends. The length of the CDR3 is 14 residues. Germline V lookup: CDR1 SGHRS, CDR2 YFSETQ. CDR3 coding DNA: TGCGCCAGCAGCGCTGAAACAGGGTTGCGCGAGCAGTACTTC. This gives the protein CASSAETGLREQYF.

This clonotype was counted ten times or more. The rearrangement links TRBV7-3 to TRBJ2-1, with TRBD2 identical over 7 bases. The CDR3 is 14 amino acids. V lost 2 bases and J lost 8; bases outside the gene matches: 6. Per the germline V gene, CDR1 is SGHTA and CDR2 is FQGTGA. The CDR3 protein is CASSLERGSDEQFF. The DNA of the CDR3 is TGTGCCAGCAGCTTAGAGCGGGGTTCAGATGAGCAGTTCTTC.

This clonotype was found many times. The chain employs TRBV29-1 and TRBJ2-3; 11 bases map to TRBD2. This CDR3 comprises 13 residues. Germline assignment: CDR1 SQVTM and CDR2 ANQGSEA. With 6 bases clipped from V and 4 bases from J, the junction kept 3 bases outside the gene matches. The CDR3 sequence is CSVTTSGADTQYF. As DNA, the CDR3 is TGCAGCGTCACGACTAGCGGGGCAGATACGCAGTATTTT.

This clonotype showed up many times. V gene TRBV7-2 combines with J gene TRBJ1-1, with D perhaps matching TRBD1 (5 bases). Between the trimmed V and J ends, which lost 2 bases and 10 bases, there was a span of 8 bases. CDR1 and CDR2 from the germline V gene are SGHTA and FQGNSA. The CDR3 covers 11 residues. Written as DNA, the CDR3 is TGTGCCAGCAGCTTAAGGGGCATAGCTTTCTTT. Translating gives CASSLRGIAFF.